The 23 T cell receptor beta chains given below trace back to one sample, sequenced in a study of control samples from healthy donors and cancer patients (dated by TCRdb to the early 2020s). The library was obtained by the immunoSEQ multiplex PCR assay. Sourced from immuneACCESS, this table was stored by TCRdb with only in-frame sequences that have V and J called. A share of the clones is absent; for the studies checked, an unresolved V gene accounts for under half, and the remainder has no known explanation. The sample contains roughly 73,000 clones, 84% of them found a single time. Of the sample, 25% to 35% falls within the top ten clones. Material: blood. The receptors come from a man over 45 in good health.

The chain joins TRBV6-6 to TRBJ1-5; unclear D gene. This CDR3 has 13 residues. Germline-derived CDR1 and CDR2 are MNHNY and SVGAGI (reference sequence). V shed 0 bases and J shed 7 bases, with 7 bases lying between them. Written as DNA, the CDR3 is TGTGCCAGCAGTTACTCACAGCTCCAGCCCCAGCATTTT. Protein: CASSYSQLQPQHF.

This chain joins TRBV24-1 and TRBJ2-3; the D is unclear. The CDR3 loop spans 14 amino acids. Trimming stripped 5 bases from V and 8 bases from J, with 16 bases between. CDR1 and CDR2 (germline): KGHDR, SFDVKD. For the CDR3, the DNA is TGTGCCACCAGTGGGCCGCCAAGCGCAGGTACGCAGTATTTT. Translating gives CATSGPPSAGTQYF.

The chain joins TRBV9 to TRBJ2-3, with D possibly matching TRBD2 (6 bases). The V gene lost 4 bases and the J gene lost 6 bases, with 12 bases spanning the gap. The CDR3 extends over 13 amino acids. Germline loops: CDR1 SGDLS, CDR2 YYNGEE. CDR3 in DNA: TGTGCCAGCAGCTTCCGGACTACTGATACGCAGTATTTT. As protein: CASSFRTTDTQYF.

The chain employs TRBV5-1 and TRBJ2-3; TRBD2 matches 7 bases. Germline-derived CDR1 and CDR2 are SGHRS and YFSETQ. J lost 6 bases, V lost 3 bases, and 13 bases had no gene match. CDR3 length: 16 amino acids. This CDR3 is CASSSASGVPTDTQYF. CDR3 coding DNA: TGCGCCAGCAGCTCTGCTAGCGGAGTCCCCACCGATACGCAGTATTTT. Full variable domain (outside the CDR3, taken from reference TRBV5-1 and TRBJ2-3): KAGVTQTPRYLIKTRGQQVTLSCSPISGHRSVSWYQQTPGQGLQFLFEYFSETQRNKGNFPGRFSGRQFSNSRSEMNVSTLELGDSALYLCASSSASGVPTDTQYFGPGTRLTVL.

The gene calls are TRBV28 and TRBJ1-2, with D unclear. Germline V gene lookup returns CDR1 MDHEN and CDR2 SYDVKM. The CDR3 has 15 amino acids. Trimming removed 6 bases at V and 0 bases at J, with 14 bases between. This CDR3 reads CASRLSGGANYGYTF. The DNA of the CDR3 is TGTGCCAGCAGGTTGAGTGGAGGAGCTAACTATGGCTACACCTTC.

The chain combines TRBV4-1 with TRBJ1-6, with a weak D call TRBD1 (5 bases). V lost 4 bases and J 6 bases, leaving 13 bases between the germline ends. Germline V gene lookup returns CDR1 MGHRA and CDR2 YSYEKL. The CDR3 consists of 15 residues. CDR3 nucleotides: TGCGCCAGCAGCCTTTCGGGAGGGGTTAATTCACCCCTCCACTTT. It translates to CASSLSGGVNSPLHF.

This chain joins TRBV6-5 and TRBJ2-3; tentatively, D is TRBD1 or TRBD2 (5 bases each). Germline values: CDR1 MNHEY, CDR2 SVGAGI. Trimming removed 4 bases at V and 4 bases at J, with 12 bases between. This CDR3 has 14 amino acids. The CDR3 here is CASSSVVGADTQYF. In nucleotides, the CDR3 is TGTGCCAGCAGTTCCGTGGTGGGGGCAGATACGCAGTATTTT.

The CDR3 here is CASERTLGDNQPQHF. The CDR3 DNA sequence: TGTGCCAGCGAACGGACACTAGGCGACAATCAGCCCCAGCATTTT. This chain joins TRBV6-6 and TRBJ1-5; D might be TRBD1 (5 bases). V was clipped by 8 bases and J by 3 bases, with 17 bases between them. Looked up from germline, CDR1 is MNHNY and CDR2 is SVGAGI (reference sequence). The CDR3 length is 15 residues.

The chain carries TRBV9 and TRBJ2-3, with TRBD2 identical over 7 bases. From germline, CDR1 is SGDLS and CDR2 YYNGEE. Losses at the gene ends were 0 bases for V and 5 bases for J; bases not matched to a gene: 9. The CDR3 runs 16 residues. The CDR3 bases are TGTGCCAGCAGCGTAGGACTAGCCCTTAAGGGAGATACGCAGTATTTT. Amino acid sequence: CASSVGLALKGDTQYF. Full variable domain (outside the CDR3, taken from reference TRBV9 and TRBJ2-3): DSGVTQTPKHLITATGQRVTLRCSPRSGDLSVYWYQQSLDQGLQFLIQYYNGEERAKGNILERFSAQQFPDLHSELNLSSLELGDSALYFCASSVGLALKGDTQYFGPGTRLTVL.

The chain couples TRBV3-1 (or the pseudogene TRBV3-2) to TRBJ1-3; D unresolved. The germline V gene encodes CDR1 LGHDT and CDR2 YNNKEL (reference sequence). Between the trimmed V and J ends, which lost 7 bases and 4 bases, there was a span of 14 bases. This CDR3 contains 14 residues. This chain's CDR3 is CASTSTKRGNTIYF. The CDR3 coding sequence is TGTGCCAGCACCTCGACCAAGCGGGGAAACACCATATATTTT.

This clone has a handful of counts. This sequence joins TRBV5-1 and TRBJ2-7; 9 bases line up with TRBD1. V lost 1 base, J lost 1 base, and 9 bases stayed unmatched. The CDR3 is made up of 17 amino acids. CDR1 SGHRS and CDR2 YFSETQ come from the germline V gene. The CDR3 sequence is CASSLLPPDRGSYEQYF. The CDR3 nucleotides read TGCGCCAGCAGCTTGTTGCCCCCGGACAGGGGATCCTACGAGCAGTACTTC.

This clone showed up many times. The rearrangement uses TRBV19 and TRBJ2-2; D call uncertain. Germline V gene lookup returns CDR1 LNHDA and CDR2 SQIVND (reference sequence). Deletions cut 8 bases from V and 2 bases from J, with 9 bases between. The CDR3 is made up of 13 amino acids. The CDR3 reads CASAGPNTGELFF. CDR3 sequence (DNA): TGTGCCAGTGCCGGGCCAAACACCGGGGAGCTGTTTTTT.

This chain links TRBV30 with TRBJ1-4; maybe TRBD1 (5 bases). Germline CDR1 reads GTSNPN; CDR2 reads SVGIG (reference sequence). Deletions cut 2 bases from V and 3 bases from J, with 13 bases between. This CDR3 region has 15 residues. The CDR3 spells CAWSPPGTANEKLFF. The CDR3 DNA sequence: TGTGCCTGGAGTCCTCCCGGGACTGCTAATGAAAAACTGTTTTTT.

Only one count was recorded for this clone. DNA of the CDR3: TGTGCCAGCGGGGTGCTGAACACTGAAGCTTTCTTT. It yields the protein CASGVLNTEAFF. The rearrangement joins TRBV5-4 to TRBJ1-1; unclear D gene. This CDR3 is built from 12 residues. V was clipped by 7 bases and J by 0 bases, with 7 bases between them. The germline V gene has CDR1 SGHNT and CDR2 YYREEE (reference sequence).

V usage is TRBV6-5 and J usage is TRBJ2-7; 7 bases are shared with TRBD2. Germline loops: CDR1 MNHEY, CDR2 SVGAGI. J lost 4 bases, V lost 3 bases, and 9 bases had no gene match. This CDR3 has 15 amino acids. CDR3 in DNA: TGTGCCAGCAGTTATCTAAGCGGGACCCTATACGAGCAGTACTTC. The encoded protein is CASSYLSGTLYEQYF.

The chain couples TRBV5-1 to TRBJ2-5; a weak D match, TRBD2 (5 bases). The germline V and J ends were trimmed by 0 bases and 4 bases, with 13 bases remaining between them. The CDR3 runs to 15 residues. Germline loops: CDR1 SGHRS, CDR2 YFSETQ. Here the CDR3 DNA reads TGCGCCAGCAGCTTGGAAGTGGGAGATCGAGAGACCCAGTACTTC. This encodes CASSLEVGDRETQYF. The variable domain in full, completed from reference TRBV5-1 and TRBJ2-5, reads KAGVTQTPRYLIKTRGQQVTLSCSPISGHRSVSWYQQTPGQGLQFLFEYFSETQRNKGNFPGRFSGRQFSNSRSEMNVSTLELGDSALYLCASSLEVGDRETQYFGPGTRLLVL.

In the case of this clone: The sample contains more than one DNA sequence encoding this CDR3. This chain links TRBV30 with TRBJ2-5; TRBD1 matches at 7 bases. The germline V gene encodes CDR1 GTSNPN and CDR2 SVGIG (reference sequence). After removal of 4 bases from V and 4 bases from J, the junction contained 0 bases not matched to a gene. The CDR3 loop spans 11 amino acids. The CDR3 coding sequence is TGTGCCTGGACAGGGGGAGAGACCCAGTACTTC. Amino acid sequence: CAWTGGETQYF.

The chain employs TRBV15 and TRBJ2-5, with a weak D call TRBD1 (6 bases). Per the germline V gene, CDR1 is LNHNV and CDR2 is YYDKDF (reference sequence). The CDR3 length is 15 residues. V lost 0 bases to trimming and J lost 5 bases, with 13 bases between them. The CDR3 region is CATSRDFGGRETQYF. CDR3 bases: TGTGCCACCAGCAGAGATTTTGGGGGCCGGGAGACCCAGTACTTC.

The genes are TRBV5-5 and TRBJ1-6, with TRBD1 as a possible D gene (5 bases). Germline CDR1 is SGHKS and CDR2 is YYEKEE (reference sequence). This CDR3 region has 13 residues. V shed 0 bases and J shed 9 bases, with 7 bases lying between them. CDR3 DNA sequence: TGTGCCAGCAGCTTGGAGGGGAGTTCACCCCTCCACTTT. Its protein is CASSLEGSSPLHF. Filled out from reference TRBV5-5 and TRBJ1-6, the complete variable domain reads DAGVTQSPTHLIKTRGQQVTLRCSPISGHKSVSWYQQVLGQGPQFIFQYYEKEERGRGNFPDRFSARQFPNYSSELNVNALLLGDSALYLCASSLEGSSPLHFGNGTRLTVT.

The rearrangement joins TRBV4-2 to TRBJ2-3; no clear D. The CDR3 extends over 16 amino acids. V dropped 0 bases and J dropped 5 bases, with 15 bases sitting between them. Per germline, CDR1 LGHNA and CDR2 YNFKEQ. The DNA for the CDR3 is TGTGCCAGCAGCCAAGAAGAACAGACCGTGGTAGATACGCAGTATTTT. It yields the protein CASSQEEQTVVDTQYF.

The V call is TRBV7-8, the J call TRBJ2-1; 7 positions agree with TRBD2. After removal of 2 bases from V and 10 bases from J, the junction contained 5 bases not matched to a gene. The CDR3 sequence is 13 residues long. CDR1 and CDR2 (germline): SGHVS, FQNEAQ. CDR3: CASSLRAGGEQFF. The CDR3 region has the DNA TGTGCCAGCAGCTTAAGGGCCGGGGGGGAGCAGTTCTTC.

The chain carries TRBV5-4 and TRBJ1-4; D gene ambiguous. The germline CDR1 and CDR2 sequences are SGHNT and YYREEE (reference sequence). This CDR3 region has 14 residues. V shed 2 bases and J shed 4 bases, with 9 bases lying between them. The CDR3 DNA follows: TGTGCCAGCAGCTTTGGGCTACGTAATGAAAAACTGTTTTTT. Its translation is CASSFGLRNEKLFF.

The chain combines TRBV6-2 or TRBV6-3 with TRBJ1-1; D uncertain. Germline V gives CDR1 MNHEY, CDR2 SVGEGT. CDR3 size: 13 residues. V was pared by 5 bases and J by 1 base, with 8 bases between. The CDR3 DNA is TGTGCCAGCAGTATACTCGAGAACACTGAAGCTTTCTTT. Translating gives CASSILENTEAFF.